Many counts were recorded for the clone carrying this T cell receptor (beta chain). Its antigen is undetermined. Whole-study results and caveats: In terms of TCR gene usage, tumor memory CD4+ T cells clustered together with blood and lymph node memory CD4+ cells, as well as with lymph node naive CD4+ cells. Larger-cohort validation covered only one TCR beta V-J rearrangement. Greatest tumor Treg TCR overlap was with tumor naive CD4+ cells.

Tregs were sorted as CD4+CD25+CD127-/low cells. The CDR3 extends over 15 amino acids. CDR1 is SGHRS, CDR2 YFSETQ, per germline. Trimming removed 4 bases from V and 6 bases from J, with 18 bases in between. After constant-region reverse-primer amplification, full-length variable regions underwent semi-nested PCR with Nested Universal Primer A. TCRdb re-derived calls from the 5' RACE reads in MiXCR, one entry per CDR3 protein. The sample lists tens of thousands of distinct CDR3 sequences; roughly 28% were seen once. This receptor was taken from a female donor with breast cancer. Sequencing used tumor-infiltrating Tregs sorted from the breast tumor. The chain joins TRBV5-1 to TRBJ2-3; the D call may be TRBD1 or TRBD2 (5 bases each). CDR3 sequence reads: CASSLQGDTQDTQYF. The CDR3 coding sequence is TGCGCCAGCAGCCTTCAGGGAGACACACAGGATACGCAGTATTTT.